A selection of T cell receptor beta chains follows, all from one sample in a study of OX40 agonist ivuxolimab in advanced cancers. Libraries were prepared by immunoSEQ multiplex PCR; TCRdb keeps only in-frame clonotypes and omits some of them. Of about 66,000 clones detected, over 75% appear once; the ten largest clones hold around 0.68%. The sample consisted of CD4+ or CD8+ T cells sorted from blood, taken in a trial of the OX40 agonist ivuxolimab. Source of these receptors: an adult with an advanced solid tumor such as melanoma, head and neck, liver or kidney cancer. CDR3s include the opening cysteine and the closing phenylalanine or tryptophan. Each record gives: V gene, D gene, clone size, J gene, CDR3 protein, CDR3 DNA. D genes are given only for firm matches. Size values are once, few and many counts, or a class for expanded clones, and some rows have none.

V gene: TRBV10-3; D gene: TRBD1; clone size: NA; J gene: TRBJ1-1; CDR3 protein: CAISGQGMNTEAFF; CDR3 DNA: TGTGCCATCAGTGGACAGGGGATGAACACTGAAGCTTTCTTT
V gene: TRBV7-6; D gene: TRBD1; clone size: NA; J gene: TRBJ1-1; CDR3 protein: CASSKGQGANTEAFF; CDR3 DNA: TGTGCCAGCAGCAAGGGACAGGGGGCGAACACTGAAGCTTTCTTT
V gene: TRBV18; D gene: TRBD1; clone size: once; J gene: TRBJ1-3; CDR3 protein: CASSQRQGHSGNTIYF; CDR3 DNA: TGTGCCAGCTCACAGAGACAGGGACACTCTGGAAACACCATATATTTT
V gene: TRBV9; D gene: NA; clone size: NA; J gene: TRBJ2-2; CDR3 protein: CASSATRTGELFF; CDR3 DNA: TGTGCCAGCAGCGCTACAAGGACCGGGGAGCTGTTTTTT
V gene: TRBV6-5; D gene: TRBD1; clone size: NA; J gene: TRBJ2-7; CDR3 protein: CASRARDRVPYEQYF; CDR3 DNA: TGTGCCAGCAGAGCCCGGGACAGGGTTCCCTACGAGCAGTACTTC
V gene: TRBV5-1; D gene: TRBD1; clone size: few; J gene: TRBJ1-6; CDR3 protein: CASSWTDRDSPLHF; CDR3 DNA: TGCGCCAGCAGCTGGACAGACAGGGATTCACCCCTCCACTTT
V gene: TRBV29-1; D gene: NA; clone size: NA; J gene: TRBJ1-5; CDR3 protein: CSVAKAGSNQPQHF; CDR3 DNA: TGCAGCGTTGCCAAGGCCGGTAGCAATCAGCCCCAGCATTTT
V gene: TRBV19; D gene: NA; clone size: NA; J gene: TRBJ1-1; CDR3 protein: CASSFLMNTEAFF; CDR3 DNA: TGTGCCAGTAGTTTTTTGATGAACACTGAAGCTTTCTTT
V gene: TRBV15; D gene: TRBD1; clone size: once; J gene: TRBJ1-2; CDR3 protein: CATSGTVGGYTF; CDR3 DNA: TGTGCCACCAGCGGGACAGTCGGCGGCTACACCTTC
V gene: TRBV18; D gene: NA; clone size: NA; J gene: TRBJ2-1; CDR3 protein: CASSPPMNEQFF; CDR3 DNA: TGTGCCAGCTCACCCCCCATGAATGAGCAGTTCTTC
V gene: TRBV6-1; D gene: NA; clone size: NA; J gene: TRBJ2-3; CDR3 protein: CASTPSRGGTDTQYF; CDR3 DNA: TGTGCCAGCACTCCGTCGAGGGGAGGCACAGATACGCAGTATTTT
V gene: TRBV7-9; D gene: TRBD1; clone size: NA; J gene: TRBJ1-4; CDR3 protein: CASSRGRKEKLFF; CDR3 DNA: TGTGCCAGCAGCAGGGGGCGCAAAGAAAAACTGTTTTTT
V gene: TRBV6-6; D gene: TRBD1; clone size: NA; J gene: TRBJ2-2; CDR3 protein: CASRQGVENTGELFF; CDR3 DNA: TGTGCCAGCCGACAGGGTGTTGAAAACACCGGGGAGCTGTTTTTT
V gene: TRBV19; D gene: NA; clone size: once; J gene: TRBJ2-7; CDR3 protein: CATQPQGGWSEQYF; CDR3 DNA: TGTGCCACCCAACCCCAGGGGGGTTGGTCCGAGCAGTACTTC
V gene: TRBV19; D gene: TRBD1; clone size: NA; J gene: TRBJ2-3; CDR3 protein: CASSDRDPTDTQYF; CDR3 DNA: TGTGCCAGTAGCGACAGGGACCCCACAGATACGCAGTATTTT
V gene: TRBV27; D gene: NA; clone size: once; J gene: TRBJ1-2; CDR3 protein: CASSVRGNYGYAF; CDR3 DNA: TGTGCCAGCAGTGTCAGGGGCAACTATGGCTACGCCTTC
V gene: TRBV7-8; D gene: NA; clone size: NA; J gene: TRBJ2-7; CDR3 protein: CASSTRQGRTYEQYF; CDR3 DNA: TGTGCCAGCAGCACGAGACAAGGGAGGACCTACGAGCAGTACTTC
V gene: TRBV6-5; D gene: NA; clone size: once; J gene: TRBJ1-4; CDR3 protein: CASSPTRSTNEKLFF; CDR3 DNA: TGTGCCAGCAGCCCTACGCGGTCAACTAATGAAAAACTGTTTTTT
V gene: TRBV5-5; D gene: TRBD2; clone size: NA; J gene: TRBJ2-3; CDR3 protein: CASSSPSGGLADTQYF; CDR3 DNA: TGTGCCAGCAGCTCACCCAGCGGGGGCCTAGCCGATACGCAGTATTTT
V gene: TRBV6-5; D gene: NA; clone size: NA; J gene: TRBJ1-6; CDR3 protein: CASSWGPYNSPLHF; CDR3 DNA: TGTGCCAGCAGTTGGGGCCCATATAATTCACCCCTCCACTTT
V gene: TRBV4-2; D gene: NA; clone size: NA; J gene: TRBJ1-3; CDR3 protein: CASSASYRALSGNTIYF; CDR3 DNA: TGTGCCAGCAGCGCCTCCTACAGGGCTTTAAGTGGAAACACCATATATTTT
V gene: TRBV18; D gene: NA; clone size: NA; J gene: TRBJ2-6; CDR3 protein: CASSPGRMSSGANVLTF; CDR3 DNA: TGTGCCAGCTCACCCGGCCGCATGTCCTCTGGGGCCAACGTCCTGACTTTC
V gene: TRBV19; D gene: NA; clone size: NA; J gene: TRBJ2-3; CDR3 protein: CASSPTTDTQYF; CDR3 DNA: TGTGCCAGTAGTCCAACCACAGATACGCAGTATTTT
V gene: TRBV7-8; D gene: TRBD1; clone size: NA; J gene: TRBJ1-1; CDR3 protein: CASSKRDRGNTEAFF; CDR3 DNA: TGTGCCAGCAGCAAGCGGGACAGGGGAAACACTGAAGCTTTCTTT
V gene: TRBV7-7; D gene: NA; clone size: NA; J gene: TRBJ2-2; CDR3 protein: CASSLGLNTGELFF; CDR3 DNA: TGTGCCAGCAGCTTAGGTCTGAACACCGGGGAGCTGTTTTTT
V gene: TRBV7-2; D gene: NA; clone size: NA; J gene: TRBJ2-7; CDR3 protein: CASSLGGRWIDEQYF; CDR3 DNA: TGTGCCAGCAGCTTAGGGGGGCGTTGGATCGACGAGCAGTACTTC